Sequencing of this T cell receptor beta chain was carried out in a study of blood T cell repertoires in COVID-19. Study-wide background: Acute and convalescent COVID-19 samples came from the United States, Italy and Spain. Sources were T cells, B-cell-depleted T cells, or PBMCs; the material itself was cDNA or gDNA.

Authors' methods: Amplification of reference gene primers was used by the study to estimate nucleated cell counts. The table came from immunoSEQ multiplex PCR; TCRdb's copy has only in-frame clones and leaves some out. D and trimming were read from the DNA, whereas the V and J calls and clone size are those reported in that table. Of tens of thousands of clones in the sample, around 84% were seen once. The V and J ends lost 6 bases and 8 bases, in that order; junction bases with no gene match: 9. Looked up from germline, CDR1 is SGHDN and CDR2 is FVKESK. The CDR3 totals 15 residues. V and J are TRBV14 and TRBJ1-6, with TRBD1 matching over 8 bases. The receptor's source is a woman older than 75 in a cohort sampled during active or convalescent COVID-19. The sample comprised peripheral blood. The DNA for the CDR3 is TGTGCCAGCAGTCCCGGACAGGGCAGGGATTCACCCCTCCACTTT. Encoded protein: CASSPGQGRDSPLHF. Full variable domain (missing parts from reference TRBV14 and TRBJ1-6): EAGVTQFPSHSVIEKGQTVTLRCDPISGHDNLYWYRRVMGKEIKFLLHFVKESKQDESGMPNNRFLAERTGGTYSTLKVQPAELEDSGVYFCASSPGQGRDSPLHFGNGTRLTVT.